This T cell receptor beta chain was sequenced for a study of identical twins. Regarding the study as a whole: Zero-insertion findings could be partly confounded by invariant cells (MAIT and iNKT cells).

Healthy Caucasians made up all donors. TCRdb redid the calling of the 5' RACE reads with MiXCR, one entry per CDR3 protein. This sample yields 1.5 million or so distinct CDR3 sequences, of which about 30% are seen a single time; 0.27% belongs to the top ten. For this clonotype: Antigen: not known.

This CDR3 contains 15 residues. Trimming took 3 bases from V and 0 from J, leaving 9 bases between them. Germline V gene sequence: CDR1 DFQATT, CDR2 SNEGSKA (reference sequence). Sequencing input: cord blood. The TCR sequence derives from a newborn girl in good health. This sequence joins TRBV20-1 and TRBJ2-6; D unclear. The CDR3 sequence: CSASNGFSGANVLTF. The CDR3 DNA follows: TGCAGTGCTAGTAACGGGTTCTCTGGGGCCAACGTCCTGACTTTC.